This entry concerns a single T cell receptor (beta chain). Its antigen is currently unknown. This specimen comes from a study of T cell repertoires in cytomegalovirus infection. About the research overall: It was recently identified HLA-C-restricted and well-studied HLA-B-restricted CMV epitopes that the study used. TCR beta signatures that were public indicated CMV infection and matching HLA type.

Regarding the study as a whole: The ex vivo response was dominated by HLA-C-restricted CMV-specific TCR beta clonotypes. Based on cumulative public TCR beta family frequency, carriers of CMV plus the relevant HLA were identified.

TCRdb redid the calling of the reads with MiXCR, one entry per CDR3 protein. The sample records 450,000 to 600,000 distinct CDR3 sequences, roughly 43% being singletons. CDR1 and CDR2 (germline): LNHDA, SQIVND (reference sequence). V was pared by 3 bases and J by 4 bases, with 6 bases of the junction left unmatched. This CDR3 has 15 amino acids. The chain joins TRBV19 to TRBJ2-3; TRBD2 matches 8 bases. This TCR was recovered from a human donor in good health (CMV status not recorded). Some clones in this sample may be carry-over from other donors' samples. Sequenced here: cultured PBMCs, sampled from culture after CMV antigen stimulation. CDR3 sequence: CASSIPGLGADTQYF. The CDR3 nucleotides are TGTGCCAGTAGTATCCCGGGACTAGGCGCAGATACGCAGTATTTT.